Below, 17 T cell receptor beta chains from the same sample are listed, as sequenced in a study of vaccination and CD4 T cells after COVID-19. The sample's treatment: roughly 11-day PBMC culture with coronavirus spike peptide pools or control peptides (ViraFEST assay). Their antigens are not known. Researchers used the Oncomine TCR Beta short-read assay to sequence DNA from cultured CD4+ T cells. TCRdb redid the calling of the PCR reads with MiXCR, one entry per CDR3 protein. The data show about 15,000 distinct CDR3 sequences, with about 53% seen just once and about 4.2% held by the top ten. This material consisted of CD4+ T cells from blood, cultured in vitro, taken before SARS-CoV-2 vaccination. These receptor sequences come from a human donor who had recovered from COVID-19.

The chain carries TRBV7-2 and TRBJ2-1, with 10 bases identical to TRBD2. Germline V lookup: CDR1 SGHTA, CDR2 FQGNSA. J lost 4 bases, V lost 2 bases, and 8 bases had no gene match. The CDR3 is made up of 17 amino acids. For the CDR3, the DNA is TGTGCCAGCAGCTTACGTACCGGGACTAGCGTTTACAATGAGCAGTTCTTC. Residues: CASSLRTGTSVYNEQFF. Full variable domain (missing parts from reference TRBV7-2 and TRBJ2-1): GAGVSQSPSNKVTEKGKDVELRCDPISGHTALYWYRQSLGQGLEFLIYFQGNSAPDKSGLPSDRFSAERTGGSVSTLTIQRTQQEDSAVYLCASSLRTGTSVYNEQFFGPGTRLTVL.

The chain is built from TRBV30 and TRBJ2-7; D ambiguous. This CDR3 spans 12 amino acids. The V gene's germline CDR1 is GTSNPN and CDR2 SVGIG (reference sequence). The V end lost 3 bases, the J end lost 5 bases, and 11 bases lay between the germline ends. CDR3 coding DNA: TGTGCCTGGAGCTCCCGGAAGGACGAGCAGTACTTC. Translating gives CAWSSRKDEQYF.

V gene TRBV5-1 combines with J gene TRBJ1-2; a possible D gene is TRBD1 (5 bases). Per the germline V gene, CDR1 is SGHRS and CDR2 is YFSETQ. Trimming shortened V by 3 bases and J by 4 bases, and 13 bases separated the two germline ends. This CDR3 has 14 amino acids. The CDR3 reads CASSYGTAVYGYTF. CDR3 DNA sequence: TGCGCCAGCAGCTACGGGACGGCAGTCTATGGCTACACCTTC.

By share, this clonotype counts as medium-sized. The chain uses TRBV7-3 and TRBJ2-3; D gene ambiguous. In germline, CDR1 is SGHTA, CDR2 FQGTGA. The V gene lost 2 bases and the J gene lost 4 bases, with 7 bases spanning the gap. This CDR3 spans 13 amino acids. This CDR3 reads CASSLPGSDTQYF. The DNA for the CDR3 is TGTGCCAGCAGCTTACCGGGTTCAGATACGCAGTATTTT.

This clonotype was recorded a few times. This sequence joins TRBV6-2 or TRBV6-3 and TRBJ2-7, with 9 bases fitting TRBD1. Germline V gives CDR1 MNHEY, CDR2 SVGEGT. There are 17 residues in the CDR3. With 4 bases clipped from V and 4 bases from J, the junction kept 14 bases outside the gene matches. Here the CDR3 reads CASSSTGQGYKLYEQYF. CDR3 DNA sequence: TGTGCCAGCAGTTCAACAGGACAGGGGTATAAACTTTACGAGCAGTACTTC.

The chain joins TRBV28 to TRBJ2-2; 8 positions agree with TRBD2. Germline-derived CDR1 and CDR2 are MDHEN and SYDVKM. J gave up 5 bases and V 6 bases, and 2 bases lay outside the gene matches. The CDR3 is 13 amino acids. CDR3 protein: CASSSGGTGELFF. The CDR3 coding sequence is TGTGCCAGCAGCTCGGGAGGGACCGGGGAGCTGTTTTTT.

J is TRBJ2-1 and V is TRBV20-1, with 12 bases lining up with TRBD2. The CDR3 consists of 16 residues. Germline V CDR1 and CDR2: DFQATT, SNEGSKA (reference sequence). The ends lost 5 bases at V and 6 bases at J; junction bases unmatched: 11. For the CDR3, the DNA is TGCAGTGCTTGGATTGGACTAGCGGGAAACCTCAATGAGCAGTTCTTC. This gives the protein CSAWIGLAGNLNEQFF.

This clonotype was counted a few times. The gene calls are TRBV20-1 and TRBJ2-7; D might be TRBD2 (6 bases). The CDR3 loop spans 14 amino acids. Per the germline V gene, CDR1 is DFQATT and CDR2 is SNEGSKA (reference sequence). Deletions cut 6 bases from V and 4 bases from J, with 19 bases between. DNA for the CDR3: TGCAGTGCCCCACAGACGGGGGTGGATTACGAGCAGTACTTC. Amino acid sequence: CSAPQTGVDYEQYF.

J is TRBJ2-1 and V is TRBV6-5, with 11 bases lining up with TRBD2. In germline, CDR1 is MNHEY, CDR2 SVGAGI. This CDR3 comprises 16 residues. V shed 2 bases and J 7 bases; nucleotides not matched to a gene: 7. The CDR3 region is CASSYIASGRHNEQFF. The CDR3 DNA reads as TGTGCCAGCAGTTACATCGCTAGCGGGAGGCATAATGAGCAGTTCTTC.

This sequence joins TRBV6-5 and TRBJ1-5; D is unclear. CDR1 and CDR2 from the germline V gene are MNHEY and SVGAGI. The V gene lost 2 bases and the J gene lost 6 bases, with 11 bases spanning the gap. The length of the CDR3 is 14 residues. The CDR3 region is CASSYRAEGQPQHF. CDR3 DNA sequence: TGTGCCAGCAGTTACAGGGCGGAGGGTCAGCCCCAGCATTTT.

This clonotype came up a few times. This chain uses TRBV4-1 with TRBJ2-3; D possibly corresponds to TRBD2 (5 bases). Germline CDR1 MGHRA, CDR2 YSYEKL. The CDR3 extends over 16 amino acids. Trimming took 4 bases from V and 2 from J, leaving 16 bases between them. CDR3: CASSREHSVSTDTQYF. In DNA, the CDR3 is TGCGCCAGCAGCCGGGAGCACAGCGTTTCCACAGATACGCAGTATTTT.

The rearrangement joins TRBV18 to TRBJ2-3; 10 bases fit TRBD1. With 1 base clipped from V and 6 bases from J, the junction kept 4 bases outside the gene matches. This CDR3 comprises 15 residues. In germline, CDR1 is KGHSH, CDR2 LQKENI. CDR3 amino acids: CASSPRDRGMDTQYF. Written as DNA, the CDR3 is TGTGCCAGCTCACCACGGGACAGGGGTATGGATACGCAGTATTTT.

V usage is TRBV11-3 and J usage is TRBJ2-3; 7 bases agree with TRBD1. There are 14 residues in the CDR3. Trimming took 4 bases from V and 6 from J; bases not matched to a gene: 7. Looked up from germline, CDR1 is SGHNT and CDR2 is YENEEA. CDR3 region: CASSSNRGRDTQYF. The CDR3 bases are TGTGCCAGCAGCTCCAACAGGGGACGGGATACGCAGTATTTT.

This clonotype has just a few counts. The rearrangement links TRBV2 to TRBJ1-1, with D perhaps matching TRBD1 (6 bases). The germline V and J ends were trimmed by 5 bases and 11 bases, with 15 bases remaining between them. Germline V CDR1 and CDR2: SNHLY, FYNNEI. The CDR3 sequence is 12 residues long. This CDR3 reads CASSPRTALAFF. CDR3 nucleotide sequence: TGTGCCAGCAGTCCTAGGACAGCCCTGGCTTTCTTT.

The CDR3 sequence is CASRQTYGGGNQPQHF. CDR3 nucleotide sequence: TGTGCCAGTAGACAAACGTATGGAGGGGGCAATCAGCCCCAGCATTTT. The J gene is TRBJ1-5, the V gene TRBV19, with D possibly being TRBD1 (5 bases). V gave up 6 bases and J gave up 2 bases, with 17 bases separating them. CDR3 size: 16 residues. Germline V CDR1 and CDR2: LNHDA, SQIVND (reference sequence).

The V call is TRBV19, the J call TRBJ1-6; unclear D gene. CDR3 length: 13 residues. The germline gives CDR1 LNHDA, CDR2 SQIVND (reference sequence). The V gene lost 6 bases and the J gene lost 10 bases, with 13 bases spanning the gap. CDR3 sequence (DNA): TGTGCCAGTAGCCGCGGCGCGAGATCACCCCTCCACTTT. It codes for CASSRGARSPLHF.

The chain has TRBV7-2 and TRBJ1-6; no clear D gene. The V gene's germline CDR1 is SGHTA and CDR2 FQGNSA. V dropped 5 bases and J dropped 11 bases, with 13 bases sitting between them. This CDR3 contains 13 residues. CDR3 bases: TGTGCCAGCAGCCTCCGACTCGGTCCACCCCTCCACTTT. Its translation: CASSLRLGPPLHF.